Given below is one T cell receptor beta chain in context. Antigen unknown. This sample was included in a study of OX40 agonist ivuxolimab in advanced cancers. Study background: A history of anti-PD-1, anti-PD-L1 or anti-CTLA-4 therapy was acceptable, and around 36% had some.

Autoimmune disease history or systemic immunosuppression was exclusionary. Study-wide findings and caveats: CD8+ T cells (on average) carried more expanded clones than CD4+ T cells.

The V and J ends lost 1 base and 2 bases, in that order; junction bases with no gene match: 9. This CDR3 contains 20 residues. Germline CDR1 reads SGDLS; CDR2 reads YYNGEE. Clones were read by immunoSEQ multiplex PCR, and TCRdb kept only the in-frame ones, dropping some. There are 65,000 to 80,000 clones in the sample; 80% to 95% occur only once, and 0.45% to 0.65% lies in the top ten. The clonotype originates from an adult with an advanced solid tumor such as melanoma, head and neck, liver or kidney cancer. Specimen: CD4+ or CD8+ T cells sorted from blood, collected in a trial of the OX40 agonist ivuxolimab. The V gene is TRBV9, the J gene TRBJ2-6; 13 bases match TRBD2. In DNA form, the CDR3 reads TGTGCCAGCAGCGTAAAATGGACTAGCGGGAGTTGGACTGGGGCCAACGTCCTGACTTTC. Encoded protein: CASSVKWTSGSWTGANVLTF.